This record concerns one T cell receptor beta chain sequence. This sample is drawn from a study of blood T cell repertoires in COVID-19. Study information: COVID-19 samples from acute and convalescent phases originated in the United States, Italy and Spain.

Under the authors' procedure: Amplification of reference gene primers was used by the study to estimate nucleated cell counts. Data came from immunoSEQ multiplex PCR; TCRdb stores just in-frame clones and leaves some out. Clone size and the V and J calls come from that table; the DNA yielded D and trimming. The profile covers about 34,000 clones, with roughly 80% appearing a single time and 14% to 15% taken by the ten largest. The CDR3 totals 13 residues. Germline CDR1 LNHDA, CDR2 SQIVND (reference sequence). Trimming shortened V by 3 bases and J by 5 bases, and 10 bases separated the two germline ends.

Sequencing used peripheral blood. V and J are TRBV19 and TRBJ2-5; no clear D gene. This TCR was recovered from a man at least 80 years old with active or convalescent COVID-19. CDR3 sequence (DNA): TGTGCCAGTAGTATTTATGAAGAGGAGACCCAGTACTTC. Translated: CASSIYEEETQYF.